Each of the 8 T cell receptor beta chains below was sequenced from the same sample in a study of T cell responses to AZD1222 COVID-19 vaccine (dated by TCRdb to about 2021). Libraries were constructed by the immunoSEQ multiplex PCR assay. TCRdb took this table from immuneACCESS and kept in-frame rearrangements with V and J called. Such tables lack part of the clones; where checked against another copy, unresolved V genes explain under half of the gap, and the rest is unexplained. The sample table contains around 69,000 clones; only one count was recorded for around 84% of them. Roughly 6.6% of the sample goes to the ten largest clones. According to the study, the label for this sample's time point signals: baseline before first vaccination. The specimen was peripheral blood, collected on day 0 of AZD1222 vaccination. All receptors derive from an adult in good health.

The CDR3 DNA reads TGTGCCAGCAGACAGGGGGCTAGCTATGGCTACACCTTC. Translating gives CASRQGASYGYTF. This sequence joins TRBV12-3 or TRBV12-4 and TRBJ1-2; 9 nucleotides match TRBD1. With V trimmed by 6 bases and J by 4 bases, 3 bases remained unmatched. This CDR3 spans 13 amino acids.

CDR3 in DNA: TGCAGCGTTCGCGGGGGAACCTACGAGCAGTACTTC. Translated: CSVRGGTYEQYF. V gene TRBV29-1 combines with J gene TRBJ2-7; 7 positions agree with TRBD2. Germline loops: CDR1 SQVTM, CDR2 ANQGSEA. The V and J ends lost 5 bases and 2 bases, in that order; junction bases with no gene match: 3. The CDR3 spans 12 residues.

This clone was seen just once. This sequence joins TRBV9 and TRBJ2-1; no firm D call. Germline V gives CDR1 SGDLS, CDR2 YYNGEE. The V gene lost 4 bases and the J gene lost 6 bases, with 8 bases spanning the gap. The length of the CDR3 is 12 residues. CDR3 sequence reads: CASSQATNEQFF. The CDR3 coding sequence is TGTGCCAGCAGCCAAGCTACCAATGAGCAGTTCTTC.

The chain uses TRBV24-1 and TRBJ2-7, with a tentative D call TRBD1 (5 bases). The CDR3 loop spans 12 amino acids. Looked up from germline, CDR1 is KGHDR and CDR2 is SFDVKD. V shed 4 bases and J shed 3 bases, with 6 bases lying between them. The CDR3 nucleotides read TGTGCCACCAGTGAAACAGGCTACGAGCAGTACTTC. It encodes CATSETGYEQYF.

This clone has a single count. The V gene is TRBV24-1, the J gene TRBJ1-5; D is possibly TRBD1 (5 bases). V lost 8 bases, J lost 5 bases, and 15 bases lay in between. The CDR3 runs 14 residues. Germline loops: CDR1 KGHDR, CDR2 SFDVKD. The CDR3 nucleotides are TGTGCCACCATCGCAGGGTTGGAGCATCAGCCCCAGCATTTT. Its protein is CATIAGLEHQPQHF.

The chain recombines TRBV5-1 with TRBJ1-1; no definite D call. Trimming left V 4 bases short and J 5 bases short, with 12 bases between. Per the germline V gene, CDR1 is SGHRS and CDR2 is YFSETQ. This CDR3 spans 13 amino acids. CDR3 amino acids: CASSEGPGTEAFF. CDR3 in DNA: TGCGCCAGCAGCGAAGGGCCGGGGACTGAAGCTTTCTTT.

This clone was counted once. The chain combines TRBV5-4 with TRBJ1-2; 7 positions match TRBD1. Germline V CDR1 and CDR2: SGHNT, YYREEE (reference sequence). V gave up 3 bases and J gave up 7 bases; unmatched junction bases: 3. The CDR3 contains 12 residues. CDR3 sequence reads: CASSSDRVGYTF. The DNA of the CDR3 is TGTGCCAGCAGCTCTGACAGGGTTGGCTACACCTTC.

The chain combines TRBV6-6 with TRBJ1-1, with TRBD1 matching over 7 bases. The ends lost 11 bases at V and 9 bases at J; junction bases unmatched: 12. The CDR3 covers 12 residues. In germline, CDR1 is MNHNY, CDR2 SVGAGI (reference sequence). The CDR3 nucleotides are TGTGCCGGCAACTCAGGGGGACCACAAGCTTTCTTT. Translation gives CAGNSGGPQAFF.